The T cell receptor (beta chain) under discussion was sequenced for a study of blood T cell repertoires in COVID-19. In the study overall: The cDNA or gDNA used as material had been derived from T cells, B-cell-depleted T cells, or PBMCs.

V lost 7 bases, J lost 2 bases, and 4 bases stayed unmatched. Germline V gene data show CDR1 as MDHEN and CDR2 as SYDVKM. This CDR3 has 14 amino acids. Study processing details: For nucleated cells, counts were estimated from reference gene primer amplification. Data came from immunoSEQ multiplex PCR; TCRdb stores just in-frame clones and leaves some out. The D gene and trimming were derived from the DNA, and the V and J assignments and clone size from that table. The sample lists fewer than 200,000 clones; around 82% were seen once. Material: PBMCs or T cells enriched from blood (not recorded which). V is TRBV28 and J is TRBJ2-1; 8 bases match TRBD2. This sequence originates from a woman in her forties or fifties in a cohort exposed to, infected with or recovered from COVID-19 (not recorded which). The CDR3, as DNA: TGTGCCAGCATCCTTAGCGGGACCTACAATGAGCAGTTCTTC. It codes for CASILSGTYNEQFF.